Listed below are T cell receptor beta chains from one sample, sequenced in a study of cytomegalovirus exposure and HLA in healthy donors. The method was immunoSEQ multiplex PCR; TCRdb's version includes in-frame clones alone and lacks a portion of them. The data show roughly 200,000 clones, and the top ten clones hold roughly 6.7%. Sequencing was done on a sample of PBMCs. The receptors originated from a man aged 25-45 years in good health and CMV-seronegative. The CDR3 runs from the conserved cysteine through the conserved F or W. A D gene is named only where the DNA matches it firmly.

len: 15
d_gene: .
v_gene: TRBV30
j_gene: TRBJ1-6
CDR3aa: CAWSVQAAYNSPLHF
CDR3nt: TGTGCCTGGAGTGTACAAGCGGCCTATAATTCACCCCTCCACTTT

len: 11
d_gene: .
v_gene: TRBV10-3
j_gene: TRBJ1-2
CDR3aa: CATHINSGYTF
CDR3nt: TGTGCCACTCACATTAACAGTGGCTACACCTTC

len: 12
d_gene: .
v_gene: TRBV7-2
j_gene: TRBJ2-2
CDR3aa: CASNHGVGELFF
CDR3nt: TGTGCCAGCAACCACGGAGTCGGGGAGCTGTTTTTT

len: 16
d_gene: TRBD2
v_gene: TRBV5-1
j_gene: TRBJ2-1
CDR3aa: CASSLDGTSMYNEQFF
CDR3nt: TGCGCCAGCAGCTTGGATGGGACTAGTATGTACAATGAGCAGTTCTTC

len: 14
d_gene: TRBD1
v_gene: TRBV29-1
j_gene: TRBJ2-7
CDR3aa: CSVDPTGEKYEQYF
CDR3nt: TGCAGCGTTGATCCCACAGGGGAAAAATACGAGCAGTACTTC

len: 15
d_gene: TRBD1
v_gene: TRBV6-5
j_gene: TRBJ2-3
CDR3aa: CASSYYRGDADTQYF
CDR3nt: TGTGCCAGCAGTTACTACAGGGGAGACGCAGATACGCAGTATTTT

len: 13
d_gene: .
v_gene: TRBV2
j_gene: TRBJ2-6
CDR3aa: CASSERGANVLTF
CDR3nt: TGTGCCAGCAGTGAACGTGGGGCCAACGTCCTGACTTTC

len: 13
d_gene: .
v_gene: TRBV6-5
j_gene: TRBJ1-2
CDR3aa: CASKRGLSYGYTF
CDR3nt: TGTGCCAGCAAGAGGGGACTGAGCTATGGCTACACCTTC

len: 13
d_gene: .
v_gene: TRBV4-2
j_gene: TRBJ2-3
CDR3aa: CASSQELSHPQYF
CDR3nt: TGTGCCAGCAGCCAAGAACTTAGTCACCCGCAGTATTTT

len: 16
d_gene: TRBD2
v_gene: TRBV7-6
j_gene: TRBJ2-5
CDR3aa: CASRRFNGRNQETQYF
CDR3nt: TGTGCCAGTAGACGGTTTAACGGGAGGAACCAAGAGACCCAGTACTTC

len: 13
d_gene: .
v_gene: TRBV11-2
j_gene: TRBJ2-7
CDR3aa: CASSSVYQGNGCF
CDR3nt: TGTGCCAGCAGCTCGGTGTACCAGGGGAACGGATGCTTC

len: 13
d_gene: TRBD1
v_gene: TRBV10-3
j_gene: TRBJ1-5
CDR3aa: CAIRGQGSQPQHF
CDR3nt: TGTGCCATCAGAGGACAGGGAAGTCAGCCCCAGCATTTT

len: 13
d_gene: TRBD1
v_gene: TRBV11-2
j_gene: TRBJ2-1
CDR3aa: CASSRTGLGEQFF
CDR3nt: TGTGCCAGCAGCAGGACAGGGCTCGGGGAGCAGTTCTTC

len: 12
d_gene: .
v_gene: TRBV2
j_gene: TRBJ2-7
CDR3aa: CASKPHYYEQYF
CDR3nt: TGTGCCAGCAAGCCCCACTACTACGAGCAGTACTTC

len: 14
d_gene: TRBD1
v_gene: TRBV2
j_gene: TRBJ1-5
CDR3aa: CASSGTGGNQPQHF
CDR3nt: TGTGCCAGCAGTGGGACAGGGGGGAATCAGCCCCAGCATTTT

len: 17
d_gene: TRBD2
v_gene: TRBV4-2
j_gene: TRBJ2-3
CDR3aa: CASSHPRASGVTDTQYF
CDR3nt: TGTGCCAGCAGCCACCCCCGGGCTAGCGGGGTAACAGATACGCAGTATTTT